The T cell receptor beta chain described here comes from a study of vaccination and CD4 T cells after COVID-19. Study-wide background: Overlapping spike peptides from SARS-CoV-2, HCoV-NL63, HCoV-OC43 and HCoV-229E served to stimulate the cells.

As for treatment: approximately nine-day PBMC culture with coronavirus spike peptide pools or control peptides (ViraFEST assay). Expansion of antigen-specific T cells with peptide pools by ViraFEST preceded sequencing of TCRs. By negative selection, CD4+ T cells were isolated once culture had run for about 10 days. In this sample, this clonotype turned up a few times. Its antigen is as yet unknown. Scientists ran DNA taken from cultured CD4+ T cells through the Oncomine TCR Beta short-read assay for sequencing. Genomic DNA extraction was carried out from cultured CD4+ T cells. TCRdb re-called the PCR reads through MiXCR, storing one row per CDR3 protein. The repertoire consists of about 25,000 distinct CDR3 sequences, with 49% occurring once and the leading ten covering roughly 6.1%. Trimming took off 3 bases at V and 7 bases at J, with 7 bases between the two ends. The germline gives CDR1 SGHTA, CDR2 FQGNSA. The CDR3 length is 12 residues.

Sequencing was performed on CD4+ T cells from blood, cultured in vitro. This receptor was obtained from a human donor who had recovered from COVID-19. V usage is TRBV7-2 and J usage is TRBJ1-5; no clear D gene. Here the CDR3 DNA reads TGTGCCAGCAGCTTGCCCGCCCAGCCCCAGCATTTT. It translates to CASSLPAQPQHF.